A single T cell receptor (beta chain) is shown here with its context. The sample originates from a study of PD-1 blockade in mismatch repair-deficient tumors. Germline CDR1 reads LNHNV; CDR2 reads YYDKDF (reference sequence). With 0 bases clipped from V and 1 base from J, the junction kept 8 bases outside the gene matches. The CDR3 runs to 17 residues. Only in-frame clones appear in the TCRdb table, and some are missing; sequencing was by immunoSEQ multiplex PCR. There are under 50,000 clones in the sample; 70% to 80% occur only once, and under 25% lies in the top ten. This receptor was taken from an adult with mismatch repair-deficient cancer. Specimen: peripheral blood, collected 4 weeks after starting pembrolizumab. This chain connects TRBV15 to TRBJ2-7; 8 nucleotides align to TRBD2. CDR3 sequence: CATSRDVKRETSYEQYF. CDR3 in DNA: TGTGCCACCAGCAGAGATGTCAAGCGGGAGACTTCCTACGAGCAGTACTTC.